This TCR beta chain was sequenced for a study of graft-versus-host responses after intestinal transplantation. The wider study: Those transplanted obtained multivisceral, liver-intestinal, or isolated intestinal grafts. Recipients across the board were started on anti-thymocyte globulin induction, then kept on tacrolimus and steroids for approximately three years.

Findings and limits, study-wide: GvH clonotypes were identified within recipient marrow, with a subset emerging first in ileum or blood. Allografts of one patient group, those with graft-donor T cell macrochimerism, had high graft-versus-host to host-versus-graft clonal ratios.

This CDR3 comprises 14 residues. Per the germline V gene, CDR1 is SEHNR and CDR2 is FQNEAQ (reference sequence). Trimming removed 2 bases from V and 3 bases from J, with 10 bases in between. Notes on this clone: Its antigen is unidentified.

The repertoire was sequenced with immunoSEQ multiplex PCR; TCRdb's copy has only in-frame clones and lacks some. Of 95,000 to 110,000 clones listed, 90% to 95% are singletons. The sequence came from a human donor who received an intestinal transplant. The V call is TRBV7-9, the J call TRBJ1-1, with D uncertain. Sequenced material: unstimulated CD8+ T cells sorted from spleen or lymph node cells, taken before intestinal transplant. The CDR3 loop reads CASSLIMADTEAFF. The CDR3 region has the DNA TGTGCCAGCAGCTTAATAATGGCGGACACTGAAGCTTTCTTT.